This TCR beta chain was found in a study of cytotoxic CD8 clonotypes in ibrutinib-treated CLL. Study-wide context: The cohort had about a dozen relapsed/refractory and roughly 15 treatment-naive patients, around 18 IGHV unmutated. It was after a median about 12 months of treatment, range 6 to 36, that response samples were taken.

Sequenced by immunoSEQ multiplex PCR; TCRdb stores in-frame clones only, minus some. The sample has more than 200,000 clones, less than 75% seen once; the top ten hold roughly 15%. For this clone: The antigen is undetermined.

Study results and caveats: Contraction or stability on treatment characterized the public clonotypes, which were uncommon.

The clonotype comes from a human donor with chronic lymphocytic leukemia. The source was PBMCs, collected after 24 months of ibrutinib treatment.

The CDR3 DNA reads TGTGCCAGCAGTATAATAGAGACAGATACGCAGTATTTT. Translating it yields CASSIIETDTQYF. The chain uses TRBV27 and TRBJ2-3, with D uncertain. The germline V gene has CDR1 MNHEY and CDR2 SMNVEV (reference sequence). The CDR3 runs 13 residues. V lost 5 bases to trimming and J lost 3 bases, with 9 bases between them.